This T cell receptor (beta chain) derives from a study of cytomegalovirus exposure and HLA in healthy donors. Study conclusions and caveats: The authors enumerated 150 to 200 TCR beta chains as linked to cytomegalovirus.

Trimming removed 5 bases at V and 4 bases at J, with 15 bases between. The CDR3 runs 15 residues. The germline CDR1 and CDR2 sequences are SGHAT and FQNNGV. As to this clone: Its antigen is not known.

The repertoire was sequenced with immunoSEQ multiplex PCR; TCRdb's copy has only in-frame clones and lacks some. In the table there are about 49,000 clones, roughly nine tenths of which are singletons. The chain employs TRBV11-2 and TRBJ2-1; possibly TRBD1 for D (8 bases). This clonotype was sampled from a man between 18 and 29 years old in good health and CMV-seronegative. The sequenced material came from PBMCs. Here the CDR3 reads CASSPDRGGYNEQFF. The CDR3 DNA reads as TGTGCCAGCAGCCCCGACAGGGGAGGGTACAATGAGCAGTTCTTC.